This T cell receptor beta chain was sequenced for a study of chemoradiotherapy in HPV16-positive cancers. Study information: Functional T-cell assays on two HPV16-positive patients' cells defined candidate HPV-specific clones and common TCR motifs.

Repertoires were generated with immunoSEQ multiplex PCR, while TCRdb's copy carries only in-frame clones and drops some. The sample has 7,500 to 8,000 clones; nearly 90% are singletons. Over chemoradiotherapy, repertoires were sampled more than once. Germline CDR1 and CDR2: MGHRA and YSYEKL. The CDR3 extends over 13 amino acids. The trim removed 6 bases at V and 4 bases at J, leaving 2 bases unmatched. V is TRBV4-1 and J is TRBJ1-4; 7 nucleotides align to TRBD1. The sequencing here drew on tumor tissue, taken from a patient who underwent chemoradiotherapy. This sequence was found in a human donor with HPV-associated anogenital cancer. The CDR3 DNA is TGCGCCAGCAGGGACAGGATTAATGAAAAACTGTTTTTT. Its protein product is CASRDRINEKLFF.